These T cell receptor beta chains were read from a single sample in a study of T-cell memory formation after mild COVID-19. Via MiXCR, TCRdb re-called the 5' RACE reads, giving one row per CDR3 protein. The sample gives about 350,000 distinct CDR3 sequences, roughly 20% of which show up once; about 21% is in the top ten. The sequenced material came from PBMCs or a T cell subset sorted from them (not recorded which). The receptors were sampled from a man aged 18-30 years who had mild COVID-19 (a few samples of this study predate the infection). Cell type and time point are not known. The CDR3 runs from the conserved cysteine through the conserved F or W. D genes are given only for firm matches. The size entry is marked missing in some rows and otherwise reads once, few, many or a size class.

J,length,V,size,D,DNA,CDR3
TRBJ2-7,14,TRBV5-1,few,.,TGCGCCAGCAGCTTGTACGAGACACCCTACGAGCAGTACTTC,CASSLYETPYEQYF
TRBJ1-6,12,TRBV15,few,.,TGTGCCATAAGCAGGGGAAGGTCACCCCTCCACTTT,CAISRGRSPLHF
TRBJ1-5,15,TRBV5-1,.,.,TGCGCCAGCAGCGAGCAAGGGCACTCGGGCCAGCCCCAGCATTTT,CASSEQGHSGQPQHF
TRBJ1-5,15,TRBV10-2,.,TRBD1,TGCGCCAGCAGTGACAGGGGGCTTAGCAATCAGCCCCAGCATTTT,CASSDRGLSNQPQHF
TRBJ1-1,15,TRBV2,.,.,TGTGCCAGCAGTGAAGGCGATGGAGGGAGCACTGAAGCTTTCTTT,CASSEGDGGSTEAFF
TRBJ2-4,13,TRBV7-9,few,.,TGTGCCAGCAGCTTAAGGTCCAAAAACATTCAGTACTTC,CASSLRSKNIQYF
TRBJ2-7,14,TRBV5-1,many,TRBD1,TGCGCCAGCAGCCCAGGACAGGGTTCCTACGAGCAGTACTTC,CASSPGQGSYEQYF
TRBJ2-3,11,TRBV5-1,.,.,TGCGCCAGCAGCTTGGATCTTACGCAGTATTTT,CASSLDLTQYF
TRBJ2-5,14,TRBV20-1,.,.,TGCAGTGCTAGAGGAGCGGGCTGGGAGGAGACCCAGTACTTC,CSARGAGWEETQYF
TRBJ2-5,15,TRBV5-1,.,TRBD1,TGCGCCAGCAGCGTACAGGGGACAGGGGGGGAGACCCAGTACTTC,CASSVQGTGGETQYF
TRBJ2-1,17,TRBV15,.,TRBD2,TGTGCCACCAGCAGAGAAGCTCTTGGGGGGGGAGACAATGAGCAGTTCTTC,CATSREALGGGDNEQFF
TRBJ2-7,14,TRBV11-2,.,.,TGTGCCAGCAAGCCTGGGGCTGGGGCCTACGAGCAGTACTTC,CASKPGAGAYEQYF
TRBJ1-5,14,TRBV12-3/TRBV12-4,.,TRBD1,TGTGCCAGCAGTGACGGGACAGGCCATCAGCCCCAGCATTTT,CASSDGTGHQPQHF
TRBJ2-1,16,TRBV7-2,.,TRBD1,TGTGCCAGCAGCTTAGTAGGGACAGGGTTGGCCAATGAGCAGTTCTTC,CASSLVGTGLANEQFF
TRBJ2-7,12,TRBV13,.,.,TGTGCCAGCAGCCCCCGGGGGGCCGAGCAGTACTTC,CASSPRGAEQYF
TRBJ2-7,14,TRBV27,few,.,TGTGCCAGCAGTTTGACTCCCAGCTCCTACGAGCAGTACTTC,CASSLTPSSYEQYF
TRBJ2-1,17,TRBV4-3,.,.,TGCGCCAGCAGCCAAGTCCTGGCGGGGAGCTCCTACAATGAGCAGTTCTTC,CASSQVLAGSSYNEQFF
TRBJ2-7,17,TRBV6-2/TRBV6-3,.,TRBD1,TGTGCCAGCAGTTACCGCTTGAGACAGGGGCAGGACCACGAGCAGTACTTC,CASSYRLRQGQDHEQYF
TRBJ2-3,14,TRBV19,few,.,TGTGCCAGTAGGATGGGTGTCTTCGCAGATACGCAGTATTTT,CASRMGVFADTQYF
TRBJ2-2,14,TRBV6-5,.,.,TGTGCCAGCAGTTACAACCTAGCAACCGGGGAGCTGTTTTTT,CASSYNLATGELFF
TRBJ2-1,14,TRBV7-2,.,.,TGTGCCAGCAGCCCAGTACCAGCTTGGGGGAAGCAGTTCTTC,CASSPVPAWGKQFF
TRBJ1-2,16,TRBV7-8,.,.,TGTGCCAGCAGCAGAGGGCGGCTGGGGAGGAACTATGGCTACACCTTC,CASSRGRLGRNYGYTF
TRBJ2-3,15,TRBV2,.,.,TGTGCCAGCACCCTCGGGGGAACTAGCACAGATACGCAGTATTTT,CASTLGGTSTDTQYF
TRBJ2-3,13,TRBV20-1,few,.,TGCAGTGCCCACGCGGCTAGCACAGATACGCAGTATTTT,CSAHAASTDTQYF
TRBJ2-1,11,TRBV6-5,.,.,TGTGCCAGCAGTTACTATGGTGAGCAGTTCTTC,CASSYYGEQFF
TRBJ2-2,13,TRBV27,.,TRBD1,TGTGCCAGCAGTCTACAGGGGTCCGGGGAGCTGTTTTTT,CASSLQGSGELFF
TRBJ2-2,15,TRBV5-1,many,.,TGCGCCAGCAGTGGACACGGGGTACCCACCGGGGAGCTGTTTTTT,CASSGHGVPTGELFF
TRBJ2-7,13,TRBV3-1,few,.,TGTGCCAGCAGCACAAGGGGCTCCTACGAGCAGTACTTC,CASSTRGSYEQYF
TRBJ2-2,14,TRBV7-2,.,.,TGTGCCAGCAGCTCCCAGGGGAGCGGCGGGGAGCTGTTTTTT,CASSSQGSGGELFF
TRBJ1-3,18,TRBV6-5,.,.,TGTGCCAGCAGTTACTCATTGCGGGCCTTGAGCTCTGGAAACACCATATATTTT,CASSYSLRALSSGNTIYF
TRBJ1-1,15,TRBV7-9,.,.,TGTGCCAGCAGCCCGACAGCCATGGGGAACACTGAAGCTTTCTTT,CASSPTAMGNTEAFF
TRBJ2-7,14,TRBV7-2,few,TRBD1,TGTGCCAGCACGGAACAGGGGTTCACCTACGAGCAGTACTTC,CASTEQGFTYEQYF
TRBJ2-7,14,TRBV27,few,.,TGTGCCAGCAGTTTAGGTATTACGGCCTACGAGCAGTACTTC,CASSLGITAYEQYF
TRBJ1-1,13,TRBV7-2,.,.,TGTGCCAGCAGCTTACCGGAGGCGGCTGAAGCTTTCTTT,CASSLPEAAEAFF
TRBJ2-3,13,TRBV5-5,many,.,TGTGCCAGCAGCTTGGCGGGGGCAGATACGCAGTATTTT,CASSLAGADTQYF
TRBJ1-1,14,TRBV7-2,many,.,TGTGCCAGCAGCTTATATTGGTCAGACGCTGAAGCTTTCTTT,CASSLYWSDAEAFF
TRBJ1-1,16,TRBV5-1,.,.,TGCGCCAGCAGCTTGATTCCGGGGGCGGCAGTCACTGAAGCTTTCTTT,CASSLIPGAAVTEAFF
TRBJ2-7,13,TRBV7-2,.,.,TGTGCCAGCAGCCCGCCCCGCCGGGACGAGCAGTACTTC,CASSPPRRDEQYF
TRBJ1-2,11,TRBV12-3/TRBV12-4,.,TRBD1,TGTGCCAGCACACAGGGGCACGGCTACACCTTC,CASTQGHGYTF
TRBJ1-2,14,TRBV15,few,.,TGTGCCACCAGCACAGGGTACTCTAACTATGGCTACACCTTC,CATSTGYSNYGYTF
TRBJ1-1,13,TRBV7-2,.,.,TGTGCCAGCAGCTTAATGATGAACACTGAAGCTTTCTTT,CASSLMMNTEAFF
TRBJ2-1,19,TRBV12-3/TRBV12-4,few,TRBD2,TGTGCCAGCTCAATTGGGGGACTAGCGGGGGCCCGGACTGGGAATGAGCAGTTCTTC,CASSIGGLAGARTGNEQFF
TRBJ2-2,13,TRBV11-2,few,.,TGTGCCAGCAGCTTATCATTCACCGGGGAGCTGTTTTTT,CASSLSFTGELFF
TRBJ1-2,15,TRBV28,few,TRBD1,TGTGCCAGCAGTCCGCCAGGACAGGGAATGATCGGCTACACCTTC,CASSPPGQGMIGYTF
TRBJ2-3,14,TRBV29-1,.,.,TGCAGCGTTAACCCTGGGGACCTCACAGATACGCAGTATTTT,CSVNPGDLTDTQYF
TRBJ2-6,13,TRBV7-9,few,.,TGTGCCAGCAGCTTAGAGGGACCAGAGGACCTGACTTTC,CASSLEGPEDLTF
TRBJ2-2,15,TRBV7-7,many,.,TGTGCCAGCAGCTTACGGTTGGGGGGAACCGGGGAGCTGTTTTTT,CASSLRLGGTGELFF
TRBJ2-7,17,TRBV6-6,.,TRBD1,TGTGCCAGCAGTTACCCCCCGGGGACAGGAGGGCCCTACGAGCAGTACTTC,CASSYPPGTGGPYEQYF
TRBJ2-3,13,TRBV6-6,.,TRBD1,TGTGCCAGCGAGTGGACAGGGACAGATACGCAGTATTTT,CASEWTGTDTQYF
TRBJ2-1,15,TRBV18,.,TRBD2,TGTGCCAGCTCACCGTCCAGCGGGGGGGAAAATGAGCAGTTCTTC,CASSPSSGGENEQFF
TRBJ1-4,14,TRBV5-1,.,.,TGCGCCAGCAGCTTGCTCCAGGGAAATGAAAAACTGTTTTTT,CASSLLQGNEKLFF
TRBJ2-6,15,TRBV7-8,.,.,TGTGCCAGCAGCGAGGGACTCCTTGGGGCCAACGTCCTGACTTTC,CASSEGLLGANVLTF
TRBJ2-7,14,TRBV6-2/TRBV6-3,.,.,TGTGCCAGCAGTCCACTAAATCCTACCTACGAGCAGTACTTC,CASSPLNPTYEQYF
TRBJ2-3,16,TRBV6-2/TRBV6-3,few,.,TGTGCCAGCAGTTCTATACTGGGCGATCGACGAGATACGCAGTATTTT,CASSSILGDRRDTQYF
TRBJ2-5,16,TRBV12-3/TRBV12-4,.,TRBD2,TGTGCCAGCAGCCAGACTAGCGGGGGGCAGGGAGAGACCCAGTACTTC,CASSQTSGGQGETQYF
TRBJ2-5,14,TRBV28,.,.,TGTGCCAGCAGGCCGGGAATGGAACAAGAGACCCAGTACTTC,CASRPGMEQETQYF
TRBJ2-2,14,TRBV7-2,many,.,TGTGCCAGCAGCCCGGACAGTAGGGCCGGGGAGCTGTTTTTT,CASSPDSRAGELFF